Described below is a single TCR beta chain sequence and its context. Its target antigen remains unknown. No per-base quality is available; no much larger clone lies one base away. The collaborating institutions used their own protocols to collect whole blood in K2EDTA tubes. Collaborator samples were shipped for TCRbeta analysis as frozen whole blood, isolated PBMCs, or DNA extracted from either sample type. Based on the germline V gene (reference sequence), the CDR1 and CDR2 sequences are DFQATT and SNEGSKA. The CDR3 starts with the cysteine, ends with the phenylalanine, and has 11 residues. The read is trimmed to its CDR3 DNA, 33 bases read in frame from base 1. V sheds 0 bases and J sheds 9 bases, leaving 8 bases between their ends. TCRbeta CDR3 regions were amplified from genomic DNA by means of the immunoSEQ Assay, a bias-controlled multiplex PCR. In the authors' own workflow: The number of nucleated cells in each sample was estimated from the amplification of reference gene primers within the assay. To quantify the absolute abundance of each unique TCRbeta CDR3 rearrangement, sequence reads were collapsed and filtered. For each sample, productive Simpson clonality was calculated as the square root of Simpson's diversity index over productive rearrangements. As stored in TCRdb, this immuneACCESS dataset retains in-frame rearrangements with V and J assigned. A fraction of the clones does not appear; measured against another copy, unresolved V genes explain less than half of the discrepancy, and the remainder lacks a known reason. That table furnishes V, J and clone size, whereas the DNA furnished D and trimming. The sample table shows under 75,000 clones, and roughly 84% are seen once. The ten largest make up around 5.4% of the sample.

The data derive from a study of blood T cell repertoires in COVID-19 (dated by TCRdb to about 2020). About the full investigation: Collaborator samples came from the United States, Italy and Spain and covered acute and convalescent phases of COVID-19. The prospective study material was composed of cDNA or gDNA derived from T cells, B-cell-depleted T cells, or PBMCs. The dataset comprised deeply sampled blood TCRbeta repertoires from subjects exposed to, actively infected with, or recovered from COVID-19. The repertoires were released in a freely available public database meant as a resource for research on the immune response to SARS-CoV-2. The samples were drawn from two sources: the first 160 participants of the ongoing ImmuneRACE study, and 1,254 subjects contributed by 6 global collaborators. The sample metadata nearly always contained a de-identified subject ID, COVID-19 status, age in years and sex. Where available, HLA class I and class II types were obtained from metadata supplied by the sample provider rather than from assay-based typing.

Summary of the overall study and its limitations: The amount of clinical and demographic metadata varied by source and participant and was provided uncurated.

The chain was built from TRBV20-1 and TRBJ1-1, with the D gene uncertain. The sample taken for sequencing was peripheral blood. The sequence was collected from a woman in her 70s with acute or convalescent COVID-19. CDR3 protein: CSAREFGKAFF. The base sequence is TGCAGTGCTAGAGAGTTCGGTAAAGCTTTCTTT.